Listed below are T cell receptor beta chains from one sample, sequenced in a study of sequential checkpoint blockade in melanoma. The method was immunoSEQ multiplex PCR; TCRdb's version includes in-frame clones alone and lacks a portion of them. The table records approximately 8,200 clones, approximately 58% of them present only once. Material: CD8+ T cells sorted from blood (inferred from file names), obtained from a patient given nivolumab and ipilimumab in sequence. The receptors originated from a human donor with melanoma. The CDR3 runs from the conserved cysteine through the conserved F or W. The order of the fields is V gene, J gene, clone size, D gene, CDR3 protein, CDR3 DNA. D genes are given only for firm matches. Rows give clone size only sometimes, using once, few, many, or a class for an expanded clone.

V: TRBV30
J: TRBJ1-4
size: few
D: TRBD1
CDR3: CAWRSSGGTNEKLFF
DNA: TGTGCCTGGAGATCCTCAGGGGGCACTAATGAAAAACTGTTTTTT

V: TRBV27
J: TRBJ2-1
size: few
D: TRBD2
CDR3: CASSILAGEWWNEQFF
DNA: TGTGCCAGCAGTATACTAGCGGGGGAGTGGTGGAATGAGCAGTTCTTC

V: TRBV6-1
J: TRBJ2-7
size: NA
D: NA
CDR3: CASSRGTEQYF
DNA: TGTGCCAGCAGTAGGGGGACAGAGCAGTACTTC

V: TRBV4-3
J: TRBJ1-3
size: NA
D: NA
CDR3: CASSQSRGSGNTIYF
DNA: TGCGCCAGCAGCCAATCCAGGGGTTCCGGAAACACCATATATTTT

V: TRBV28
J: TRBJ2-7
size: NA
D: TRBD2
CDR3: CASSSERDYFYEQYF
DNA: TGTGCCAGCAGTTCTGAACGGGACTATTTCTACGAGCAGTACTTC

V: TRBV19
J: TRBJ2-7
size: NA
D: TRBD1
CDR3: CASSMLQGDEQYF
DNA: TGTGCCAGTAGTATGTTGCAGGGGGACGAGCAGTACTTC

V: TRBV29-1
J: TRBJ2-7
size: large
D: NA
CDR3: CSVLVIYEQYF
DNA: TGCAGCGTTCTTGTAATCTACGAGCAGTACTTC

V: TRBV2
J: TRBJ2-6
size: NA
D: NA
CDR3: CASSETRDTAVSGANVLTF
DNA: TGTGCCAGCAGTGAAACTCGGGACACCGCTGTCTCTGGGGCCAACGTCCTGACTTTC

V: TRBV4-1
J: TRBJ2-2
size: NA
D: NA
CDR3: CASSQAHGGGELFF
DNA: TGCGCCAGCAGCCAAGCCCACGGGGGTGGGGAGCTGTTTTTT

V: TRBV28
J: TRBJ1-1
size: NA
D: NA
CDR3: CASSFFRGNTEAFF
DNA: TGTGCCAGCAGTTTTTTTAGGGGGAACACTGAAGCTTTCTTT

V: TRBV4-1
J: TRBJ1-1
size: NA
D: TRBD1
CDR3: CASSLGQGASEAFF
DNA: TGCGCCAGCAGCCTGGGACAGGGGGCCTCTGAAGCTTTCTTT

V: TRBV4-3
J: TRBJ2-7
size: few
D: TRBD1
CDR3: CASSPGTGAYEQYF
DNA: TGCGCCAGCAGCCCCGGGACAGGGGCTTACGAGCAGTACTTC

V: TRBV28
J: TRBJ1-5
size: NA
D: TRBD1
CDR3: CASFQGDLNNQPQHF
DNA: TGTGCCAGCTTCCAGGGGGATTTAAACAATCAGCCCCAGCATTTT

V: TRBV14
J: TRBJ2-7
size: NA
D: NA
CDR3: CASSQAHYEQYF
DNA: TGTGCCAGCAGCCAAGCCCACTACGAGCAGTACTTC

V: TRBV4-3
J: TRBJ2-7
size: few
D: TRBD2
CDR3: CASSPGRVGYEQYF
DNA: TGCGCCAGCAGCCCAGGGAGGGTCGGCTACGAGCAGTACTTC

V: TRBV7-9
J: TRBJ2-5
size: NA
D: TRBD2
CDR3: CASTSGGAYETQYF
DNA: TGTGCCAGCACGAGCGGGGGGGCGTACGAGACCCAGTACTTC

V: TRBV5-6
J: TRBJ1-1
size: NA
D: TRBD1
CDR3: CASSGRGTEAFF
DNA: TGTGCCAGCAGCGGCAGGGGGACTGAAGCTTTCTTT

V: TRBV9
J: TRBJ2-7
size: once
D: TRBD2
CDR3: CASSETSGKNEQYF
DNA: TGTGCCAGCAGCGAAACTAGCGGCAAAAACGAGCAGTACTTC

V: TRBV5-1
J: TRBJ2-1
size: NA
D: TRBD1
CDR3: CASSFRDRVREQFF
DNA: TGCGCCAGCAGCTTCCGGGACAGGGTAAGGGAGCAGTTCTTC

V: TRBV28
J: TRBJ2-7
size: NA
D: NA
CDR3: CASSLGRGGLDYEQYF
DNA: TGTGCCAGCAGTTTAGGGAGAGGAGGGTTAGACTACGAGCAGTACTTC

V: TRBV9
J: TRBJ1-5
size: few
D: NA
CDR3: CASSVGGGPNQPQHF
DNA: TGTGCCAGCAGCGTAGGAGGGGGACCGAATCAGCCCCAGCATTTT

V: TRBV28
J: TRBJ2-7
size: medium-sized
D: NA
CDR3: CASSWEALGDEQYF
DNA: TGTGCCAGCAGTTGGGAGGCCCTGGGCGACGAGCAGTACTTC

V: TRBV7-6
J: TRBJ1-5
size: NA
D: NA
CDR3: CASSVRGNQPQHF
DNA: TGTGCCAGCAGTGTCCGGGGCAATCAGCCCCAGCATTTT

V: TRBV19
J: TRBJ2-7
size: NA
D: TRBD1
CDR3: CASSIDPLDRVGSYEQYF
DNA: TGTGCCAGTAGTATAGACCCTCTTGACAGGGTTGGCTCCTACGAGCAGTACTTC

V: TRBV6-5
J: TRBJ1-3
size: NA
D: TRBD1
CDR3: CASSPDRGYGNTIYF
DNA: TGTGCCAGCAGTCCAGACAGGGGCTATGGTAACACCATATATTTT

V: TRBV6-1
J: TRBJ2-1
size: few
D: TRBD2
CDR3: CASSELSGGAYNEQFF
DNA: TGTGCCAGCAGTGAACTTAGCGGGGGGGCGTACAATGAGCAGTTCTTC

V: TRBV5-6
J: TRBJ1-1
size: few
D: NA
CDR3: CASSFTVLNTEAFF
DNA: TGTGCCAGCAGCTTCACAGTCCTGAACACTGAAGCTTTCTTT

V: TRBV13
J: TRBJ2-7
size: large
D: TRBD1
CDR3: CASSNRGYEQYF
DNA: TGTGCCAGCAGCAACAGGGGGTACGAGCAGTACTTC

V: TRBV5-1
J: TRBJ2-7
size: NA
D: TRBD1
CDR3: CASSFTTGEEYEQYF
DNA: TGCGCCAGCAGCTTTACGACAGGGGAGGAATACGAGCAGTACTTC

V: TRBV27
J: TRBJ1-1
size: few
D: NA
CDR3: CASSLSSVGDEAFF
DNA: TGTGCCAGCAGTTTATCGAGTGTAGGGGATGAAGCTTTCTTT

V: TRBV9
J: TRBJ2-2
size: NA
D: TRBD1
CDR3: CASSVGDSPGELFF
DNA: TGTGCCAGCAGCGTGGGGGACAGCCCCGGGGAGCTGTTTTTT

V: TRBV28
J: TRBJ1-1
size: few
D: TRBD1
CDR3: CASSGLRDRGRETEAFF
DNA: TGTGCCAGCAGTGGACTCCGGGACAGGGGGCGCGAAACTGAAGCTTTCTTT

V: TRBV18
J: TRBJ1-3
size: NA
D: NA
CDR3: CASSPGKSGNTIYF
DNA: TGTGCCAGCTCACCCGGGAAGTCTGGAAACACCATATATTTT

V: TRBV30
J: TRBJ2-7
size: few
D: TRBD2
CDR3: CAWSGTEGGRYHYEQYF
DNA: TGTGCCTGGAGTGGTACCGAGGGAGGGAGGTACCACTACGAGCAGTACTTC

V: TRBV19
J: TRBJ1-6
size: NA
D: NA
CDR3: CASSMSFGDGGNSPLHF
DNA: TGTGCCAGTAGTATGTCATTCGGAGACGGTGGGAATTCACCCCTCCACTTT

V: TRBV28
J: TRBJ1-1
size: NA
D: TRBD1
CDR3: CASSSTGASTEAFF
DNA: TGTGCCAGCAGTTCCACAGGGGCGAGTACTGAAGCTTTCTTT

V: TRBV7-9
J: TRBJ1-5
size: few
D: TRBD1
CDR3: CASSQVEGAVIGNQPQHF
DNA: TGTGCCAGCAGCCAAGTGGAGGGGGCGGTTATCGGCAATCAGCCCCAGCATTTT

V: TRBV4-1
J: TRBJ2-7
size: NA
D: TRBD1
CDR3: CASSQGPSGTGFNYEQYF
DNA: TGCGCCAGCAGCCAAGGACCCTCCGGGACAGGGTTTAACTACGAGCAGTACTTC

V: TRBV19
J: TRBJ2-6
size: few
D: NA
CDR3: CASNQGSSGANVLTF
DNA: TGTGCCAGTAATCAGGGAAGCTCTGGGGCCAACGTCCTGACTTTC

V: TRBV6-6
J: TRBJ2-7
size: NA
D: NA
CDR3: CASTPRGGGSYEQYF
DNA: TGTGCCAGCACTCCCCGAGGGGGGGGATCCTACGAGCAGTACTTC

V: TRBV5-1
J: TRBJ2-7
size: NA
D: NA
CDR3: CASSLESGTYEQYF
DNA: TGCGCCAGCAGCTTGGAGTCGGGAACCTACGAGCAGTACTTC